Described below is a single T cell receptor (beta chain) sequence and its context. The record originates from a study of blood T cell repertoires in COVID-19. Looking at the study overall: Acute-phase and convalescent COVID-19 samples originated in the United States, Italy and Spain.

Losses at the gene ends were 5 bases for V and 3 bases for J; bases not matched to a gene: 3. The CDR3 runs to 15 residues. The V gene's germline CDR1 is SGHAT and CDR2 FQNNGV. Study processing details: Reference gene primer amplification gave estimated nucleated cell counts. The table came from immunoSEQ multiplex PCR; TCRdb's copy has only in-frame clones and leaves some out. The DNA gave D and trimming, while V, J and clone size come from that table. The sample contains roughly 260,000 clones, 86% of which appear only once. The chain links TRBV11-2 to TRBJ2-2, with 10 bases lining up with TRBD2. What was sequenced was peripheral blood. The sequence came from a man aged 35-49 years who had recovered from COVID-19. As DNA, the CDR3 is TGTGCCAGCAGCCTTACTAGCGGGGACACCGGGGAGCTGTTTTTT. This gives the protein CASSLTSGDTGELFF.